This T cell receptor (beta chain) is drawn from a study of Graves' ophthalmopathy and Graves' hyperthyroidism. Beta-chain TCR CDR3 regions were amplified from RNA transcripts. HTBI-primed first-round RT-PCR preceded second-round multiplex PCR. TCRdb reprocessed the multiplex PCR reads with MiXCR, giving one entry per CDR3 protein. The sample has 360,000 or so distinct CDR3 sequences; around 20% are singletons. In regard to this clonotype: Its antigen is unknown.

Study outcomes and limitations: Ophthalmopathy progression cases were predicted by the model with about 70% sensitivity and roughly 72% specificity. An approximately 83% specificity and 85% to 90% sensitivity were achieved by a 13-signature model that separated ophthalmopathy from stable hyperthyroidism. Blood contained most expanded thyroid clonotypes exceeding 0.001 frequency.

The CDR3 contains 14 residues. The trim removed 6 bases at V and 3 bases at J, leaving 7 bases unmatched. The receptor comes from a woman in her late teens or twenties with Graves' ophthalmopathy. The chain uses TRBV12-3 or TRBV12-4 and TRBJ1-2; 7 nucleotides match TRBD1. Sequencing was carried out using peripheral blood. The CDR3 reads CASSILGQYYGYTF. CDR3 nucleotides: TGTGCCAGCAGCATCCTGGGACAGTACTATGGCTACACCTTC.